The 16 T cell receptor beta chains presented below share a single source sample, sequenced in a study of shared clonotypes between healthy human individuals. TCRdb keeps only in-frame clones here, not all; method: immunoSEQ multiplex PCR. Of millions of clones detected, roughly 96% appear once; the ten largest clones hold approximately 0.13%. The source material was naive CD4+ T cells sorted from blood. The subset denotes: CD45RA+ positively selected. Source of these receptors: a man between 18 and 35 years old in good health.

The CDR3 is CASSYTGGAYNEQFF. The CDR3 DNA reads TGTGCCAGCAGTTACACAGGGGGCGCCTACAATGAGCAGTTCTTC. The chain has TRBV6-5 and TRBJ2-1; 9 bases agree with TRBD1. Germline V gene data show CDR1 as MNHEY and CDR2 as SVGAGI. The CDR3 loop spans 15 amino acids. J lost 2 bases, V lost 2 bases, and 1 base had no gene match.

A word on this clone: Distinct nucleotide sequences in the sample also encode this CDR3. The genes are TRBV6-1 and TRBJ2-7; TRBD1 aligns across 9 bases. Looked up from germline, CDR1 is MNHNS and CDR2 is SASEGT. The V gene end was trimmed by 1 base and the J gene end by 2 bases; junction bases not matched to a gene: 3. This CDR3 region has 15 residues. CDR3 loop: CASSEGQGGPYEQYF. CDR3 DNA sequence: TGTGCCAGCAGTGAAGGACAGGGGGGTCCCTACGAGCAGTACTTC.

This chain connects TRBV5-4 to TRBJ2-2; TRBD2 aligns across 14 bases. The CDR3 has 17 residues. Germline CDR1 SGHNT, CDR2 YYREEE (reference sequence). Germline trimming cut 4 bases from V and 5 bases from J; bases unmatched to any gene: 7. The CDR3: CASSKGLAGVRTGELFF. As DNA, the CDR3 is TGTGCCAGCAGCAAGGGACTAGCGGGAGTGAGAACCGGGGAGCTGTTTTTT.

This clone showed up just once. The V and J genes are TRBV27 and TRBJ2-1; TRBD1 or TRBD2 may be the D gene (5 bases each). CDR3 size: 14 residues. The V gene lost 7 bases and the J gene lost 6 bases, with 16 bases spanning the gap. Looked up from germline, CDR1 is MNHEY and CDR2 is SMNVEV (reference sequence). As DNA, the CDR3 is TGTGCCAGCAAAACCGGGACGGTGGGCAATGAGCAGTTCTTC. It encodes CASKTGTVGNEQFF.

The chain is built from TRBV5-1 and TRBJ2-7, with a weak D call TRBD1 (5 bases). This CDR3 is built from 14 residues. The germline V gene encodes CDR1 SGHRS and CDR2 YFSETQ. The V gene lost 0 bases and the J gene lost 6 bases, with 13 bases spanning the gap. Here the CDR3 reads CASSLDRIEGEQYF. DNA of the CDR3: TGCGCCAGCAGCTTGGACAGGATCGAAGGCGAGCAGTACTTC.

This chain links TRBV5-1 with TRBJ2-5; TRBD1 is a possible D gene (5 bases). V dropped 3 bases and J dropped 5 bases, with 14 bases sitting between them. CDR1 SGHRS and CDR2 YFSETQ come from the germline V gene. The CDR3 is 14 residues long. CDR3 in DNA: TGCGCCAGCAGCTCCTTGGGGCTCCGGGAGACCCAGTACTTC. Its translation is CASSSLGLRETQYF.

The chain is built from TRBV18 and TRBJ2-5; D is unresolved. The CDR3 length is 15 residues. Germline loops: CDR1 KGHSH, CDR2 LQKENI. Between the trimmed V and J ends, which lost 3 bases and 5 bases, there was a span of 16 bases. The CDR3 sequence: CASSPLVAGTETQYF. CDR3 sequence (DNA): TGTGCCAGCTCACCGCTGGTAGCTGGCACGGAGACCCAGTACTTC.

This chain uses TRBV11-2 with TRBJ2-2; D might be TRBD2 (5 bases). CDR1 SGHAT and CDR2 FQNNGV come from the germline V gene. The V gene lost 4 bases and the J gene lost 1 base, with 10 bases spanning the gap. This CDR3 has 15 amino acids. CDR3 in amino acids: CASSSLRVNTGELFF. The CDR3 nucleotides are TGTGCCAGCAGCTCCCTGCGGGTGAACACCGGGGAGCTGTTTTTT. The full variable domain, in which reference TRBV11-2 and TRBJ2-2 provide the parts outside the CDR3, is EAGVAQSPRYKIIEKRQSVAFWCNPISGHATLYWYQQILGQGPKLLIQFQNNGVVDDSQLPKDRFSAERLKGVDSTLKIQPAKLEDSAVYLCASSSLRVNTGELFFGEGSRLTVL.

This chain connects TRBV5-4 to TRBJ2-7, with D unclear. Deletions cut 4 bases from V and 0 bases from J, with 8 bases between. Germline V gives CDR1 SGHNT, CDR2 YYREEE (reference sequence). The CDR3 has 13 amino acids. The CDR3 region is CASSPVGSYEQYF. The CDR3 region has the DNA TGTGCCAGCAGCCCCGTCGGCTCCTACGAGCAGTACTTC.

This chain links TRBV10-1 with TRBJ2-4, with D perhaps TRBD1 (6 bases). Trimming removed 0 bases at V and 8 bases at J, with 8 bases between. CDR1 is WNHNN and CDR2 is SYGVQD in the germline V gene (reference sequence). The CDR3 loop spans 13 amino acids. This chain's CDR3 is CASSESGAYIQYF. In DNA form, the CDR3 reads TGCGCCAGCAGTGAGTCGGGGGCCTACATTCAGTACTTC.

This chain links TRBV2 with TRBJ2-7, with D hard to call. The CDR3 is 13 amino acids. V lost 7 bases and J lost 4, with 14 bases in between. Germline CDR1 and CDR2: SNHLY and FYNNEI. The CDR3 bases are TGTGCCAGCAATCGGCAGGCGGCTTACGAGCAGTACTTC. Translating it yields CASNRQAAYEQYF.

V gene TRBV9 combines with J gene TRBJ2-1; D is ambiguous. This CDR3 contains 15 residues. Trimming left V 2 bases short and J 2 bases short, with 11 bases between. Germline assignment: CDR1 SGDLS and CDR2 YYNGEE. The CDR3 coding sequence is TGTGCCAGCAGCGTTAGGGATTACCCCTACAATGAGCAGTTCTTC. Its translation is CASSVRDYPYNEQFF. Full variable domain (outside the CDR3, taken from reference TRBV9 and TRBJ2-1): DSGVTQTPKHLITATGQRVTLRCSPRSGDLSVYWYQQSLDQGLQFLIQYYNGEERAKGNILERFSAQQFPDLHSELNLSSLELGDSALYFCASSVRDYPYNEQFFGPGTRLTVL.

In DNA form, the CDR3 reads TGTGCCAGCAGCTTACAGGGGGCGCGCGAGACCCAGTACTTC. Amino acids: CASSLQGARETQYF. The gene calls are TRBV5-4 and TRBJ2-5; 9 bases are a match to TRBD1. This CDR3 comprises 14 residues. Trimming cost V 2 bases and J 5 bases; bases outside gene matches: 4. Germline loops: CDR1 SGHNT, CDR2 YYREEE (reference sequence).

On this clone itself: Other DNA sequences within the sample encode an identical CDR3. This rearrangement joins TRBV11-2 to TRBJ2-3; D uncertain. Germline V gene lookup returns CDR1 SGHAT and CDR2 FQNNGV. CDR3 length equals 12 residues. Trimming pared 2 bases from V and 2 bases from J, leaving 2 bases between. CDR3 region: CASSLNTDTQYF. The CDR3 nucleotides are TGTGCCAGCAGCTTAAACACAGATACGCAGTATTTT.

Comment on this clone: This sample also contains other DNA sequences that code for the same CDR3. The CDR3 region is CASSLGFSGNTIYF. The CDR3 coding sequence is TGCGCCAGCAGCTTAGGTTTCTCTGGAAACACCATATATTTT. The chain employs TRBV5-1 and TRBJ1-3; D gene unclear. The CDR3 sequence is 14 residues long. The V gene's germline CDR1 is SGHRS and CDR2 YFSETQ. V lost 2 bases and J 0 bases, leaving 6 bases between the germline ends.

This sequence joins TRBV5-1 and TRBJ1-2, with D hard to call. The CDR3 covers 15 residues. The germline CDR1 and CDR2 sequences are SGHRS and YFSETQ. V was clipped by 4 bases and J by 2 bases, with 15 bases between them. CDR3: CASSVNSVGNYGYTF. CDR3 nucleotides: TGCGCCAGCAGCGTAAACAGTGTAGGCAACTATGGCTACACCTTC.